This T cell receptor beta chain was identified in a study of T-cell memory formation after mild COVID-19 listed by TCRdb under 2021. With respect to the entire study: TCR sequence clusters from the two donors were largely donor specific. In a couple of donors, T-cell clones that expanded and contracted after mild COVID-19 were tracked by sequencing TCRalpha and TCRbeta repertoires over time. Two young, previously healthy adult volunteers, one female and one male, were included in the cohort. Study-wide conclusions, independent of this receptor: SARS-CoV-2 specificity of the second-wave clones peaking on day 37 was not confirmed. Some responding clones were detected in pre-infection memory, which suggested that pre-existing cross-reactive memory T cells had joined the SARS-CoV-2 response. Balanced CD4/CD8 phenotypes were observed for clones contracting from day 15 to 85, whereas a bias towards CD4+ was observed for a second wave of clones expanding from day 15 to 37. The study covered only two mild cases, and larger cohorts including severe cases with pre-infection samples were considered necessary. Contracting CD4+ clones were found mainly in CM and EM memory subsets, while CD8+ clones were enriched in EMRA.

In the germline V gene, CDR1 corresponds to LGHNA and CDR2 to YNFKEQ. Deletion took 1 base off V and 1 base off J, with a span of 7 bases between the germline ends. The CDR3 has 14 amino acids, counting the end cysteine and phenylalanine. The retained sequence is limited to the CDR3, 42 bases, with the frame set at the first base. In its sample, this clonotype was seen a few times. Its antigen has not been determined. No clone much larger than this one lies a single base away; base qualities are absent. Sequencing was carried out with an Illumina NovaSeq 6000. TCRalpha and TCRbeta cDNA libraries were built by 5'RACE with constant-segment primers, adding sample barcodes and unique molecular identifiers. Trizol reagent was used to extract RNA from every sample. Library amplification was performed in two PCR steps, and a second sample barcode and Illumina TruSeq adapters were introduced in the second step. Sequencing of libraries was performed on an Illumina NovaSeq with 2 x 150 bp paired-end reads. The original pipeline was this. Reads were demultiplexed and collapsed into UMI-guided consensus sequences with migec v1.2.7. Using mixcr v2.1.11, UMI consensuses were aligned to TRA and TRB V and J templates and then assembled into clonotypes. Clonotypes were classified as expanded or contracted when called significant by both edgeR and NoisET, with noise models trained on biological replicates. For edgeR calls, the thresholds were a false discovery rate-adjusted p below 0.01 and a log2 fold-change of 1. As an exploratory analysis of dynamics, max-normalized trajectories of the 1000 most abundant clonotypes were examined with PCA combined with hierarchical clustering. Separately sequenced CD4+ and CD8+ repertoires were used to assign the CD4 or CD8 phenotype of responding clones. TCRdb passed the public sequencing reads through fastp at Q25 and MiXCR, retaining productive beta sequences. A single entry per CDR3 protein holds the most common genes and DNA from its merged rows. These V and J calls are TCRdb output, not the study's own analysis. The sample table shows around 220,000 distinct CDR3 sequences, and roughly 17% are seen once. 3% to 4.5% of the sample lies in the top ten.

Ficoll-Paque density gradient centrifugation was used to isolate PBMCs. This sequence originates from a man between 18 and 35 years old who had mild COVID-19 (a few samples of this study predate the infection). The sample titles of this study are shuffled in the database, so cell type and time point are left out; the donor was told from shared clones. The chain employs TRBV4-2 and TRBJ1-2; a tentative D match to TRBD1 spans 6 bases. Specimen: PBMCs or a T cell subset sorted from them (not recorded which). The nucleotide sequence reads as follows: TGTGCCAGCAGCCAAGTAGGGGGTAACTATGGCTACACCTTC. The resulting protein is CASSQVGGNYGYTF.